The 5 T cell receptor beta chains below were found in one sample sequenced in a study of naive and memory T cell subsets. The beta constant-region primer was an equimolar mix of two oligonucleotides covering TRBC1 and TRBC2. TCRdb itself ran the UMI-ligation and nested PCR reads through MiXCR, one entry per CDR3 protein. The data contain roughly 140,000 distinct CDR3 sequences, over 15% of them singletons. The sample comprised naive CD4+ T cells from blood. These receptors originate from a human donor in good health.

CDR3 in DNA: TGTGCCAGCAGCCATTACAGGGTGGTTGCCTATAATTCACCCCTCCACTTT. This codes for CASSHYRVVAYNSPLHF. V gene TRBV7-9 combines with J gene TRBJ1-6; D is perhaps TRBD1 (6 bases). The germline V gene has CDR1 SEHNR and CDR2 FQNEAQ (reference sequence). The CDR3 contains 17 residues. The ends were cut back, 5 bases at V and 2 bases at J, with 16 bases in the middle.

The chain links TRBV5-1 to TRBJ2-7, with D maybe TRBD2 (6 bases). Germline CDR1 is SGHRS and CDR2 is YFSETQ. The CDR3 consists of 12 residues. Trimming removed 5 bases at V and 6 bases at J, with 12 bases between. In DNA form, the CDR3 reads TGCGCCAGCAGTAGTGTGGGAGGCGAGCAGTACTTC. This translates into CASSSVGGEQYF. Combining the CDR3 with reference TRBV5-1 and TRBJ2-7 gives the whole variable domain KAGVTQTPRYLIKTRGQQVTLSCSPISGHRSVSWYQQTPGQGLQFLFEYFSETQRNKGNFPGRFSGRQFSNSRSEMNVSTLELGDSALYLCASSSVGGEQYFGPGTRLTVT.

This clonotype was detected many times. The DNA of the CDR3 is TGTGCCAGCAGCCGGCGCGGGAGCAACAATGAGCAGTTCTTC. Amino acids: CASSRRGSNNEQFF. The rearrangement joins TRBV3-1 to TRBJ2-1; TRBD2 matches 7 bases. The germline gives CDR1 LGHDT, CDR2 YNNKEL (reference sequence). J gave up 5 bases and V 4 bases, and 5 bases lay outside the gene matches. This CDR3 is 14 amino acids long.

This clonotype was recorded once. The chain links TRBV28 to TRBJ2-4, with D hard to call. The CDR3 loop spans 11 amino acids. Germline assignment: CDR1 MDHEN and CDR2 SYDVKM. The V end lost 9 bases, the J end lost 3 bases, and 6 bases lay between the germline ends. CDR3 DNA sequence: TGTGCCAGTAACTACAAAAACATTCAGTACTTC. Amino acids: CASNYKNIQYF.

A few counts support this clonotype. The chain carries TRBV11-2 and TRBJ1-1; D remains unclear. Germline values: CDR1 SGHAT, CDR2 FQNNGV. V shed 3 bases and J shed 5 bases, with 10 bases lying between them. The CDR3 sequence is 13 residues long. The CDR3 DNA reads TGTGCCAGCAGCTTTTCGAGAGGAACTGAAGCTTTCTTT. It yields the protein CASSFSRGTEAFF.